The text below deals with one TCR beta chain. No cognate antigen has been identified for it. Qualities for individual bases were not recorded, and no much larger clone is one base off. The data originate from a study of T cell repertoires in cytomegalovirus infection (dated by TCRdb to about 2019). With respect to the entire study: The peptide stimulations were aimed at well-studied HLA-B-restricted epitopes as well as recently identified HLA-C-restricted CMV epitopes, whose presentation resists viral immunomodulation. The HLA type of each donor mattered for the analysis, because public TCR beta signatures pointed to carriage of CMV infection along with the matching HLA type. General conclusions and limits of the study: The ex vivo response was dominated by HLA-C-restricted CMV-specific TCR beta clonotypes, and the single most frequent clonotype in two of eight donors was supplied by these HLA-C-restricted clonotypes. In both this cohort and an independent approximately 370-donor cohort, the cumulative frequency of public TCR beta family members distinguished carriers of CMV infection plus the relevant HLA type.

This sample was sequenced with an Illumina HiSeq 1500. Using fastp at Q25 and MiXCR, TCRdb reprocessed the public reads and kept productive beta chains. Each CDR3 protein appears once, grouped with its most common genes and DNA. Within this sample are 450,000 to 600,000 distinct CDR3 sequences, with around 30% of them counted one time only. Roughly 15% of the sample is in the top ten clones. The treatment or condition label corresponds to: in vitro stimulation with specific CMV peptide epitopes to enrich CMV-specific T cells. V lost 6 bases and J lost 4 bases, and the count of bases not matched to a germline gene is 7. Per the germline V gene, ENHRY is the CDR1 and SYGVKD is the CDR2. Including cysteine and phenylalanine, the CDR3 has 15 amino acids. Only the CDR3 portion is preserved as DNA: 45 bases, with reading frame beginning at the first base.

The rearranged chain carries TRBV10-3 and TRBJ2-3, with 10 central nucleotides matching TRBD2. The receptor comes from a human donor in good health (CMV status not recorded). Some clones in this sample may be carry-over from other donors' samples. The sequencing here drew on cultured PBMCs, taken from culture after CMV antigen stimulation. The CDR3 sequence is CAIRRLAGESDTQYF. The nucleotides read TGTGCCATCAGACGGCTAGCGGGAGAATCAGATACGCAGTATTTT.